This T cell receptor beta chain was identified during a study of T cell repertoires in cytomegalovirus infection. Study information: CMV epitopes used comprised recently identified HLA-C-restricted ones and well-studied HLA-B-restricted ones. Matching HLA type, along with CMV infection, was indicated by public TCR beta signatures.

From the reads, TCRdb called clonotypes with MiXCR, one entry per CDR3 protein. The sample records around 540,000 distinct CDR3 sequences, around a third being singletons. This CDR3 is built from 17 residues. V lost 0 bases and J lost 1, with 13 bases in between. The germline gives CDR1 MGHRA, CDR2 YSYEKL. This clonotype has a handful of counts. The antigen is unknown. Study conclusions and caveats: HLA-C-restricted CMV-specific TCR beta clonotypes prevailed in the ex vivo response.

The receptor's source is a human donor in good health (CMV status not recorded). Some clones in this sample may be carry-over from other donors' samples. The rearrangement links TRBV4-1 to TRBJ1-5; D perhaps matches TRBD1 (6 bases). The sample in question was cultured PBMCs, obtained from culture after CMV antigen stimulation. This chain's CDR3 is CASSQERGSGSNQPQHF. As DNA, the CDR3 is TGCGCCAGCAGCCAAGAAAGGGGGTCGGGAAGCAATCAGCCCCAGCATTTT.